Described below is a single T cell receptor beta chain sequence and its context. The specificity of this receptor is unknown. No much larger clonotype is one base removed from it; base qualities were not supplied. This sample was included in a study of cytomegalovirus exposure and HLA in healthy donors (dated by TCRdb to the late 2010s). With respect to the entire study: In an earlier analysis of about 560 of the donors, under 300 Gb of sequence data and 100 million or so unique TCR beta sequences from about 179 million T cells were reported. An early release that covered about 600 HLA-typed donors contained approximately 300 gigabases of sequencing data and 65 million to 100 million unique TCR sequences. Of the 350 to 450 genotyped donors, roughly 80% were placed in the genetic ancestry cluster associated with self-reported Caucasian donors. The study was designed to test whether signatures of past pathogen exposure could be identified by cataloging public T cell receptors. Using immunosequencing, the study profiled T cell repertoires from around 670 subjects and related those repertoires to cytomegalovirus serostatus. Along with the roughly 700-subject first cohort, a separate validation cohort of over 90 different subjects was used. The study combined high-throughput TCR immunosequencing, statistical association of individual TCRs with disease status, and machine learning to predict cytomegalovirus infection status. In a later analysis, previously published TCR beta repertoires from roughly 710 donors were re-analyzed and high-resolution HLA genotyping was added so that TCR occurrence patterns could be studied. Rather than using new phenotypic data, the later analysis identified candidate immune exposures from TCR beta sequences and from how often those sequences occurred across donors. An earlier analysis of 587 of the donors used high-throughput TCR beta sequencing to judge whether each TCR beta V gene segment behaved as functional or pseudogenic. Donor age, sex, ethnicity and CMV serostatus were collected together with the repertoire data. Genome-wide SNP genotypes for about three fifths of the roughly 670 donors were used in a later genetic analysis, which treated that subset as a discovery cohort. Every repertoire in the discovery cohort had been generated on one and the same sequencing platform. HLA typing included class I and class II loci at four-digit resolution. Typing coverage varied by locus: roughly 620-640 donors for A, B, C, DRB1 and DQB1; more than 500 for DQA1; more than 600 for DPA1; approximately 470 for DPB1. Roughly 5 DR-DQ haplotypes were handled as single units for association and clustering, since linkage in the cohort was strong. Among 300 to 500 genotyped donors of the cohort, an average of around 250,000 unique TCR beta nucleotide sequences was sequenced per donor, of which about 19% were non-productive. Summary of the overall study and its limitations: Most TCR sequences were observed very rarely across donors, whereas some public TCRs were present in many individuals. Some IMGT-functional V segments, including TRBV6-2 and TRBV6-3, could not be distinguished by the 87-base-pair reads and were therefore excluded. HLA typing was unavailable for some donors at each locus, so association tests used only the typed subset. Only TCR beta chains were sequenced in this cohort, and the absence of alpha or paired-chain data limited detectable features. A cluster of highly shared sequence variants was judged likely to represent a technical artifact of the sequencing pipeline. A further reported finding was that TCR beta sequences accurately predicted the HLA-A and HLA-B alleles for most subjects in the first cohort. Linkage disequilibrium might explain the correlated functional status among segregating V segments, but an unknown experimental factor could not be excluded. Specific HLA alleles were associated with 15,000 to 20,000 TCR beta sequences at a false discovery rate of 0.05 in a later analysis. An earlier analysis of 450 to 750 of the donors showed that most TCR beta V segments appeared in productive rearrangements either about 87% or about 30% of the time, which broadly matched IMGT annotations. According to a later genetic analysis, donors in an Asian-associated ancestry cluster had fewer N-insertions in productive TCRs than the approximately 670-donor mean. A later analysis found that TCR association rates varied across HLA loci, with DRB1 alleles showing the most associated TCRs and HLA-C alleles the fewest. The earlier analysis of some 560 of the donors excluded over 15 rarely observed V segments, including chromosome 9 orphons, because counts were too low. A few of the identified cytomegalovirus-associated TCR beta chains were confirmed in vitro to be specific for cytomegalovirus antigens. A later analysis reported that several top co-occurrence clusters appeared linked to parvovirus B19, influenza, CMV and Epstein-Barr virus. A later genetic analysis associated a missense DCLRE1C variant with V-gene and J-gene trimming of TCR beta chains, and an independent cohort replicated the association. The authors suggested that the approach could potentially be extended to other disease states and immunological phenotypes. Assigning TCR associations to individual alleles was difficult when HLA alleles, especially DR and DQ, strongly co-occurred. Sequencing depth was assumed to be roughly uniform across donors in the presence/absence analyses, though that assumption may not hold. Immune exposure information for the cohort was limited to CMV serostatus. In a later analysis, HLA-associated TCR beta chains were found to be more clonally expanded and to have lower generation probabilities than equally common non-associated chains. The classifier was reported to diagnose cytomegalovirus status with high specificity and sensitivity in both the original and validation cohorts. Most CMV-associated TCR beta chains appeared to be HLA-restricted in a later analysis, and the HLA associations seemed to be driven largely by CMV exposure. The study listed 150 to 200 TCR beta chains as associated with cytomegalovirus.

From the cysteine up to the phenylalanine, the CDR3 has a length of 15 residues. Only the CDR3 region is kept as DNA, spanning 45 bases read in frame from base 1. Trimming at the junction amounts to 1 base on V and 5 bases on J, and the germline ends lie 14 bases apart. Via the germline V gene, CDR1 is SGHAT and CDR2 FQNNGV. The library was generated by the immunoSEQ multiplex PCR assay. For the multiplex PCR, a mixture combining 60 forward primers for TCR Vbeta segments and 13 reverse primers for TCR Jbeta segments was used. A multiplex PCR assay on genomic DNA amplified the CDR3 region of rearranged TCR beta genes. The amplified TCR beta libraries were sequenced on the Illumina HiSeq System as 87-base-pair reads. For the original study's pipeline: In a later analysis, around 80 million unique TCR beta chains were counted across the 650 to 700 repertoires, and approximately 9.9 million of these chains were shared by at least two donors. To remove PCR and sequencing errors, raw reads were error-corrected and collapsed into unique sequences using a nearest-neighbor algorithm that merged closely related sequences. V, D and J gene segments were assigned by aligning CDR3 sequences to IMGT reference sequences. For a sequence to be retained, at least a six-nucleotide match to both a V gene segment and a J gene segment was required. A rearrangement was called productive if the CDR3 had no stop codons and remained in frame with V and J, and every other rearrangement was called non-productive. CDR3 was defined according to IMGT convention as the region running from the second conserved V-encoded cysteine to the conserved J-encoded phenylalanine. The earlier analysis of some 580 of the donors excluded any sequence lacking an unambiguous match to a single V gene segment. In an earlier analysis of 587 of the donors, V segments were called functional above 56.7% productive rearrangements and were called segregating when the between-donor standard deviation exceeded 5%. A statistical classification framework was developed to diagnose cytomegalovirus status using the catalog of TCR beta chain sequences. In a later analysis, TCR nucleotide sequences were compared against IMGT/GENE-DB human TR gene sequences so that V and J genes could be assigned. In a later analysis, CDR3 sequences and most-parsimonious VDJ recombination scenarios were assigned using the TCRdist pipeline. In a later analysis, every TCR beta chain was defined by the combination of its CDR3 amino acid sequence and its V-gene family, and reads without a unique V-gene family were dropped. To address suspected cross-contamination and a sequencing artifact, a later analysis removed around 600 highly shared, low-generation-probability nucleotide sequences. In a later analysis, a clonal expansion index for each public chain was calculated from normalized within-repertoire ranks of inferred template counts. Generation probabilities in a later analysis came from a VDJ recombination model fitted to out-of-frame rearrangements, and those results were checked against IGoR. Hypergeometric tests were used in a later analysis to score TCR-TCR, TCR-HLA and TCR-CMV co-occurrence, with a repertoire-size bias correction applied to the TCR pairs. In a later analysis, false discovery rates were estimated by permuting HLA or CMV assignments 20 times. A later analysis grouped co-occurring TCRs with DBSCAN, adding TCRdist sequence similarity when clustering within HLA-allele-positive subsets. Repertoires with fewer than 30,000 or more than 120,000 public chains were left out of co-occurrence clustering, as were four to six repertoires with anomalous nucleotide sharing. TCRdb stores this immuneACCESS table with in-frame sequences only. Part of the clones is absent; in the studies checked, under half of the shortfall reflects unresolved V genes, and no reason is known for the rest. V and J calls and clone size are copied from that table; D and trimming were computed from the DNA. The sample records approximately 140,000 clones, 77% of which are singletons. The ten largest clones take up 1.5% to 2% of the sample.

The cohort comprised 670 or so healthy bone marrow donors. Cohort members were all nominally healthy when sampled, although unrecorded immune exposures were likely present. The donor was CMV seronegative and was included in the group of several hundred seronegative cohort members. Every donor gave a peripheral blood sample, and the peripheral blood mononuclear cells from that sample were used for TCR beta sequencing. Genomic DNA was extracted from the blood cell samples with the Qiagen DNeasy Blood Extraction Kit. The receptor comes from a female donor in good health and CMV-seronegative. In this chain, TRBV11-2 is recombined with TRBJ1-1; tentative D gene TRBD1, with 6 bases matching. Sample: PBMCs. DNA sequence: TGTGCCAGCAGCTTAGCGGGGGGCGCATGGACTGAAGCTTTCTTT. Translated, it gives CASSLAGGAWTEAFF.